This TCR beta chain stems from a study of T cell responses to AZD1222 COVID-19 vaccine. Clones were read by immunoSEQ multiplex PCR, and TCRdb kept only the in-frame ones, dropping some. There are some 150,000 clones in the sample; 85% to 95% occur only once, and approximately 3% lies in the top ten. General study results and limits: Just five or six AZD1222 recipients were seropositive at baseline. The study reported that nearly half of spike-specific TCRs target unmutated variant regions. Spike-spanning, vaccine-associated CD4 TCRs were dominant at 160-218 and 743-854. Donor demographics were predominantly white British with a female majority; clonal diversity may be underestimated.

A remark on this clone: The antigen is not known.

The specimen was peripheral blood, collected on day 0 of MenACWY control vaccination. This TCR came from an adult in good health.

The CDR3 loop is CASSPVPQGRTGELFF. The CDR3 bases are TGTGCCAGCAGTCCAGTACCCCAGGGTCGCACCGGGGAGCTGTTTTTT. This rearrangement joins TRBV27 to TRBJ2-2; D might be TRBD1 (5 bases). This CDR3 has 16 amino acids. With 5 bases removed from V and 4 bases from J, the gap between germline ends came to 17 bases. Germline lookup yields CDR1 MNHEY and CDR2 SMNVEV (reference sequence).